The 20 T cell receptor beta chains reported below all come from one sample, sequenced in a study of T-cell reconstitution after alpha-beta-depleted transplantation in children. TCRbeta library preparation incorporated unique molecular identifiers. TCRdb re-analysed the PCR reads in MiXCR, keeping a single row per CDR3 protein. This table holds 100,000 to 130,000 distinct CDR3 sequences, almost 6.5% found once. The sample here was PBMCs, mostly from graft donor cells, taken 360 days after TCRalphabeta/CD19-depleted stem cell transplant. The source of these receptors is a male patient aged 2 to 10 who had a stem cell transplant for acute lymphoblastic leukemia, so the T cells may come from the graft donor.

This clonotype has just a few counts. V and J are TRBV27 and TRBJ2-7, with TRBD2 matching over 13 bases. The CDR3 has 17 amino acids. V dropped 5 bases and J dropped 3; count of bases not matched to a gene: 10. Germline CDR1 and CDR2: MNHEY and SMNVEV (reference sequence). This CDR3 reads CASSRTSGSPPFYEQYF. Written as DNA, the CDR3 is TGTGCCAGCAGTCGGACTAGCGGGAGTCCTCCTTTCTACGAGCAGTACTTC.

This clonotype was seen many times. The chain has TRBV7-9 and TRBJ1-1; D call uncertain. The germline V gene has CDR1 SEHNR and CDR2 FQNEAQ (reference sequence). CDR3 size: 14 residues. V gave up 3 bases and J gave up 1 base, with 9 bases separating them. Here the CDR3 DNA reads TGTGCCAGCAGCTTCGGCGGGAGGAACACTGAAGCTTTCTTT. It encodes CASSFGGRNTEAFF.

The chain carries TRBV7-9 and TRBJ2-1; D may be TRBD2 (6 bases). This CDR3 comprises 13 residues. CDR1 is SEHNR and CDR2 is FQNEAQ in the germline V gene (reference sequence). V dropped 5 bases and J dropped 7 bases, with 12 bases sitting between them. The CDR3 bases are TGTGCCAGCAGCGCCGGACTAATGAATGAGCAGTTCTTC. The encoded protein is CASSAGLMNEQFF.

The chain carries TRBV20-1 and TRBJ2-7; the match to TRBD1 covers 12 bases. The CDR3 runs 14 residues. The germline V gene has CDR1 DFQATT and CDR2 SNEGSKA (reference sequence). The V gene end was trimmed by 6 bases and the J gene end by 4 bases; junction bases not matched to a gene: 7. The CDR3 DNA reads as TGCAGTGCGGGGGACAGGGGGCGTATATACGAGCAGTACTTC. Amino acid sequence: CSAGDRGRIYEQYF.

The sample holds many counts of this clonotype. This chain joins TRBV6-4 and TRBJ2-1; 13 bases map to TRBD2. Germline CDR1 and CDR2: MRHNA and SNTAGT. V lost 4 bases to trimming and J lost 7 bases; unmatched junction nucleotides: 4. The CDR3 runs 15 residues. CDR3 sequence (DNA): TGTGCCAGCAGTGTCGGACTAGCGGGAGTGAATGAGCAGTTCTTC. It yields the protein CASSVGLAGVNEQFF.

This clonotype has at least ten counts. V is TRBV15 and J is TRBJ1-4; tentative D call: TRBD1 (5 bases). The germline gives CDR1 LNHNV, CDR2 YYDKDF (reference sequence). The CDR3 spans 18 residues. With 3 bases removed from V and 4 bases from J, the gap between germline ends came to 21 bases. The CDR3 DNA sequence: TGTGCCACCAGCAGTCCGGTCAGGGTATCCAACCGTAATGAAAAACTGTTTTTT. Translating it yields CATSSPVRVSNRNEKLFF.

In this sample, this clonotype turned up many times. This chain connects TRBV4-3 to TRBJ2-7; 10 bases match TRBD2. The CDR3 covers 15 residues. The junction had 10 bases not matched to a gene; V was cut back by 10 bases and J by 1 base. Looked up from germline, CDR1 is LGHNA and CDR2 is YSLEER. The CDR3 DNA sequence: TGCGCCACAATGAGGACTAGCGGCAAATCCTACGAGCAGTACTTC. Protein product: CATMRTSGKSYEQYF.

This clonotype was found many times. This rearrangement joins TRBV7-9 to TRBJ1-2; D unresolved. The CDR3 covers 16 residues. V was pared by 1 base and J by 0 bases, with 12 bases between. Germline lookup yields CDR1 SEHNR and CDR2 FQNEAQ (reference sequence). Written as DNA, the CDR3 is TGTGCCAGCAGCTTAGATGGTGTCCTTGCTAACTATGGCTACACCTTC. Translated, it gives CASSLDGVLANYGYTF.

This clonotype was recorded many times. This rearrangement joins TRBV4-3 to TRBJ2-3; D might be TRBD2 (6 bases). From germline, CDR1 is LGHNA and CDR2 YSLEER. Trimming removed 1 base at V and 2 bases at J, with 13 bases between. This CDR3 contains 16 residues. The CDR3 is CASSQGGRGHTDTQYF. CDR3 bases: TGCGCCAGCAGCCAAGGAGGGCGGGGTCACACAGATACGCAGTATTTT.

In this sample, this clonotype turned up many times. The V gene is TRBV9, the J gene TRBJ2-2; perhaps TRBD2 as D (6 bases). The germline V gene has CDR1 SGDLS and CDR2 YYNGEE. The CDR3 spans 16 residues. V was cut by 3 bases and J by 6 bases, with 18 bases left in between. The CDR3 region is CASSAPEGYEAGELFF. The CDR3 DNA sequence: TGTGCCAGCAGCGCCCCGGAGGGTTATGAGGCCGGGGAGCTGTTTTTT.

This clonotype turned up a few times. The CDR3 nucleotides read TGCGCCAGCAGCCGGGGGACAGGCCGGAACACTGAAGCTTTCTTT. Amino acids: CASSRGTGRNTEAFF. This chain uses TRBV4-1 with TRBJ1-1; 8 positions match TRBD1. The V and J ends lost 4 bases and 1 base, in that order; junction bases with no gene match: 5. The CDR3 extends over 15 amino acids. Germline V gene lookup returns CDR1 MGHRA and CDR2 YSYEKL.

As for this clonotype: A much larger clone lies a single base off, so this may be a read error. V gene TRBV3-1 combines with J gene TRBJ2-2; TRBD1 might be the D (8 bases). The CDR3 runs 17 residues. The germline V gene encodes CDR1 LGHDT and CDR2 YNNKEL (reference sequence). The CDR3, as DNA: TGTGCCAGCACCCAAGTTCGGACAGGGAGGGGTGTCGGGGAGCTGTTTTTT. Its protein is CASTQVRTGRGVGELFF.

Notes on this clonotype: Germline is not matched at one junction end, which may reflect a read error. CDR3 coding DNA: TGTGCCAGCAGTTCCCAAGGGGGAGTTTCCTTC. Amino acids: CASSSQGGVSF. J is TRBJ2-7 and V is TRBV28; weak D call: TRBD1 (6 bases). Germline V gives CDR1 MDHEN, CDR2 SYDVKM. There are 11 residues in the CDR3.

This clonotype has ten or more counts. V and J are TRBV29-1 and TRBJ1-1, with 7 positions matching TRBD1. Trimming took 5 bases from V and 5 from J; bases not matched to a gene: 2. Per the germline V gene, CDR1 is SQVTM and CDR2 is ANQGSEA. This CDR3 has 11 amino acids. This chain's CDR3 is CSVSGGTEAFF. CDR3 coding DNA: TGCAGCGTTTCAGGGGGGACTGAAGCTTTCTTT.

In its sample, this clonotype was seen many times. The V and J genes are TRBV24-1 and TRBJ2-2; TRBD2 matches at 9 bases. The germline CDR1 and CDR2 sequences are KGHDR and SFDVKD. This CDR3 contains 16 residues. After removal of 2 bases from V and 2 bases from J, the junction contained 2 bases not matched to a gene. The CDR3 nucleotides are TGTGCCACCAGTGATTGGACTAGCGTTAACACCGGGGAGCTGTTTTTT. Its translation: CATSDWTSVNTGELFF.

This clonotype was seen a handful of times. V usage is TRBV20-1 and J usage is TRBJ2-7; 7 bases line up with TRBD1. V shed 7 bases, J shed 1 base, and the junction held 10 bases outside the gene matches. CDR1 DFQATT and CDR2 SNEGSKA come from the germline V gene (reference sequence). The CDR3 has 14 amino acids. The CDR3 protein is CSGRSATGSYEQYF. The CDR3 coding sequence is TGCAGTGGTAGGTCGGCGACAGGGTCCTACGAGCAGTACTTC.

This clonotype was detected many times. CDR3: CASSPTGFYGYTF. The CDR3 region has the DNA TGCGCCAGCAGCCCGACAGGGTTCTATGGCTACACCTTC. The rearrangement uses TRBV5-1 and TRBJ1-2; 7 nucleotides agree with TRBD1. The CDR3 consists of 13 residues. Germline lookup yields CDR1 SGHRS and CDR2 YFSETQ. Unmatched junction bases numbered 4, after V lost 4 bases and J lost 4 bases.

This clonotype was seen at least ten times. V and J are TRBV5-6 and TRBJ1-3; D is undetermined. Trimming shortened V by 2 bases and J by 4 bases, and 10 bases separated the two germline ends. Germline CDR1 and CDR2: SGHDT and YYEEEE. CDR3 length: 14 residues. CDR3: CASSFKGGGNTIYF. The CDR3 DNA sequence: TGTGCCAGCAGCTTCAAAGGAGGGGGAAACACCATATATTTT.

Within the sample, this clonotype is medium-sized. The genes are TRBV5-5 and TRBJ1-5, with 7 nucleotides matching TRBD1. Germline V lookup: CDR1 SGHKS, CDR2 YYEKEE (reference sequence). V was pared by 6 bases and J by 3 bases, with 6 bases of the junction left unmatched. This CDR3 has 14 amino acids. Here the CDR3 reads CASTRDSLNQPQHF. DNA of the CDR3: TGTGCCAGCACCCGGGACAGCCTCAATCAGCCCCAGCATTTT.

The chain couples TRBV14 to TRBJ1-4; perhaps TRBD1 as D (6 bases). The V gene lost 1 base and the J gene lost 5 bases, with 11 bases spanning the gap. Germline CDR1 reads SGHDN; CDR2 reads FVKESK. The CDR3 is 15 residues long. In DNA form, the CDR3 reads TGTGCCAGCAGCCAAGCAAACAGGGTCAATGAAAAACTGTTTTTT. Amino acid sequence: CASSQANRVNEKLFF.